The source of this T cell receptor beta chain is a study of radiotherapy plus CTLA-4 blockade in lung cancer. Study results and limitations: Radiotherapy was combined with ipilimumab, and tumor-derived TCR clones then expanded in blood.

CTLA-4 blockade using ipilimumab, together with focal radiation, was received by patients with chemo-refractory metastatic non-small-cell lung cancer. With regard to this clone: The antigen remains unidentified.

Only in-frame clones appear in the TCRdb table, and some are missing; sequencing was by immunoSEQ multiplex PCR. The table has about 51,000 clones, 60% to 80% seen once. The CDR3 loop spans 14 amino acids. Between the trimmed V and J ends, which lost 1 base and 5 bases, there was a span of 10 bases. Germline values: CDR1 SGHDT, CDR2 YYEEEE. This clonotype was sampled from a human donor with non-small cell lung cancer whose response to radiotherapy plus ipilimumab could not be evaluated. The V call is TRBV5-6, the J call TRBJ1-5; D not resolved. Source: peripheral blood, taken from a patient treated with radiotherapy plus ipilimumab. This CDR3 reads CASSLSGNYQPQHF. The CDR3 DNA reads TGTGCCAGCAGCTTGTCGGGTAACTATCAGCCCCAGCATTTT.